This is a list of T cell receptor beta chains from one sample in a study of cytomegalovirus exposure and HLA in healthy donors. Using immunoSEQ multiplex PCR, the repertoire was profiled, and TCRdb retains in-frame clones only, with some absent. The repertoire holds about 360,000 clones, with about nine tenths as singletons. Sequenced: PBMCs. All receptors come from a young woman in good health and CMV-seronegative. Each CDR3 is given with its conserved first and last residue. A D gene is named only where the DNA matches it firmly. Where a row states a size, it is once, few, many or the class of an expanded clone; other rows omit it.

>.|TRBJ2-7|TRBD1|TRBV14
CARTGGEQYF
TGTGCCAGGACAGGGGGCGAGCAGTACTTC
>.|TRBJ2-3|TRBD2|TRBV14
CASSPLAGGPLSSTDTQYF
TGTGCCAGCAGCCCCCTAGCGGGGGGGCCCTTATCTAGCACAGATACGCAGTATTTT
>.|TRBJ2-5|TRBD1|TRBV27
CASSTGTVIPYQETQYF
TGTGCCAGCAGTACCGGGACAGTGATTCCGTACCAAGAGACCCAGTACTTC
>.|TRBJ2-1|TRBD1|TRBV28
CASTFLPGQGAVEQFF
TGTGCCAGCACCTTCCTTCCGGGACAGGGGGCAGTAGAGCAGTTCTTC
>once|TRBJ1-4|TRBD1|TRBV5-1
CASSSGQGVTNEKLFF
TGCGCCAGCAGCTCCGGACAGGGGGTAACTAATGAAAAACTGTTTTTT
>.|TRBJ1-3|.|TRBV7-9
CASSFTGSSGGNTIYF
TGTGCCAGCAGCTTCACGGGGTCCTCTGGCGGAAACACCATATATTTT
>.|TRBJ2-1|.|TRBV27
CASSLVGTQGHEQFF
TGTGCCAGCAGTTTAGTAGGAACCCAGGGGCATGAGCAGTTCTTC
>.|TRBJ1-2|TRBD1|TRBV27
CASSFGYRGLVYGYTF
TGTGCCAGCAGTTTTGGGTACAGGGGTTTGGTCTATGGCTACACCTTC
>once|TRBJ2-7|TRBD1|TRBV6-5
CASSLGQGGIYEQYF
TGTGCCAGCAGTTTAGGACAGGGCGGAATCTACGAGCAGTACTTC
>.|TRBJ1-2|.|TRBV2
CASRTGYYGYTF
TGTGCCAGCAGGACAGGTTACTATGGCTACACCTTC
>.|TRBJ2-5|.|TRBV4-1
CASSQLGSGHLATQYF
TGCGCCAGCAGCCAATTGGGCTCGGGACACCTTGCGACCCAGTACTTC
>.|TRBJ1-1|.|TRBV6-5
CASSYGQANTEAFF
TGTGCCAGCAGTTACGGGCAGGCTAACACTGAAGCTTTCTTT
>.|TRBJ2-1|.|TRBV15
CATSRWVNSGVYNEQFF
TGTGCCACCAGCAGATGGGTTAATAGCGGAGTCTACAATGAGCAGTTCTTC
>few|TRBJ2-2|.|TRBV7-3
CASSPGFEIGELFF
TGTGCCAGCAGTCCAGGGTTTGAGATCGGGGAGCTGTTTTTT
>.|TRBJ2-1|.|TRBV29-1
CSLRTALTRNEQFF
TGCAGCCTTCGGACAGCCTTAACCAGAAATGAGCAGTTCTTC
>.|TRBJ2-7|TRBD2|TRBV5-1
CASSLTGTSGRSLYEQYF
TGCGCCAGCAGCTTGACCGGGACTAGCGGGAGATCACTCTACGAGCAGTACTTC
>.|TRBJ1-4|.|TRBV5-1
CASSKNGGNQIGSEKLFF
TGCGCCAGCAGCAAAAACGGGGGGAACCAAATCGGGAGTGAAAAACTGTTTTTT
>.|TRBJ1-1|.|TRBV18
CASSPAFANTEAFF
TGTGCCAGCTCACCGGCATTCGCGAACACTGAAGCTTTCTTT
>.|TRBJ2-7|TRBD2|TRBV9
CASSSTSGSGYEQYF
TGTGCCAGCAGCTCCACTAGCGGGAGTGGGTACGAGCAGTACTTC
>.|TRBJ2-7|TRBD1|TRBV28
CASSLTDRGYEQYF
TGTGCCAGCAGTCTGACCGACAGGGGCTACGAGCAGTACTTC
>.|TRBJ2-2|.|TRBV11-2
CASSLEAAGELFF
TGTGCCAGCAGCTTAGAAGCCGCCGGGGAGCTGTTTTTT
>.|TRBJ1-1|.|TRBV27
CASSLGLNTEAFF
TGTGCCAGCAGTTTAGGGCTCAACACTGAAGCTTTCTTT
>.|TRBJ1-3|TRBD1|TRBV19
CASSSTGEGNTIYF
TGTGCCAGTAGTTCGACAGGGGAGGGAAACACCATATATTTT
>.|TRBJ2-7|.|TRBV10-3
CAISENSPYEQYF
TGTGCCATCAGTGAGAATTCTCCCTACGAGCAGTACTTC
>.|TRBJ1-1|TRBD1|TRBV29-1
CSGDRRNTEAFF
TGCAGCGGGGACAGGAGGAACACTGAAGCTTTCTTT
>.|TRBJ2-5|TRBD1|TRBV19
CASSARQGETQYF
TGTGCCAGTAGCGCAAGACAGGGAGAGACCCAGTACTTC
>few|TRBJ2-7|.|TRBV6-6
CASRAQAGYEQYF
TGTGCCAGCAGGGCCCAGGCGGGGTACGAGCAGTACTTC